Following are 15 T cell receptor beta chains from one sample sequenced in a study of T-cell reconstitution after alpha-beta-depleted transplantation in children. Preparing the TCRbeta library involved the use of unique molecular identifiers. TCRdb processed the PCR reads anew with MiXCR; each CDR3 protein has one entry. The sample yields 180,000 or so distinct CDR3 sequences, roughly 6.3% seen once. The starting material was PBMCs, obtained before TCRalphabeta/CD19-depleted stem cell transplant. Source of these receptors: a girl less than two years old with combined immunodeficiency, due to receive a stem cell transplant.

This clonotype came up many times. The DNA of the CDR3 is TGTGCCAGCAGCTTAAGAAAGTATGAGCAGTTCTTC. This encodes CASSLRKYEQFF. The chain couples TRBV11-3 to TRBJ2-1; D gene ambiguous. Trimming cost V 2 bases and J 8 bases, with 7 bases left between them. The length of the CDR3 is 12 residues. Germline V gives CDR1 SGHNT, CDR2 YENEEA.

The gene calls are TRBV12-5 and TRBJ1-2; weak D call: TRBD1 (6 bases). This CDR3 is built from 15 residues. Germline V gene lookup returns CDR1 LGHNT and CDR2 FRNRAP. Trimming removed 6 bases from V and 6 bases from J, with 20 bases in between. CDR3 in amino acids: CASGPSGRGFDGYTF. The CDR3 bases are TGTGCTAGTGGGCCGTCGGGCAGGGGCTTTGATGGCTACACCTTC.

This clonotype was seen more than once but under ten times. The chain employs TRBV7-2 and TRBJ2-1; no firm D call. Germline lookup yields CDR1 SGHTA and CDR2 FQGNSA. CDR3 length: 14 residues. Trimming shortened V by 3 bases and J by 6 bases, and 12 bases separated the two germline ends. The CDR3 region has the DNA TGTGCCAGCAGCTTGTTCCCAGCCGGCAATGAGCAGTTCTTC. Residues: CASSLFPAGNEQFF.

This clonotype was detected many times. The J gene is TRBJ2-6, the V gene TRBV20-1; tentatively, D is TRBD2 (5 bases). Per the germline V gene, CDR1 is DFQATT and CDR2 is SNEGSKA (reference sequence). V lost 1 base and J 1 base, leaving 8 bases between the germline ends. The CDR3 is made up of 15 amino acids. As DNA, the CDR3 is TGCAGTGCTAGAGTTCGAGGGTCTGGGGCCAACGTCCTGACTTTC. Its translation is CSARVRGSGANVLTF.

Many counts were recorded for this clonotype. The rearrangement uses TRBV4-2 and TRBJ2-7; possible D gene TRBD2, 5 bases. This CDR3 has 14 residues. Germline V CDR1 and CDR2: LGHNA, YNFKEQ. Trimming took off 4 bases at V and 3 bases at J, with 13 bases between the two ends. The CDR3 DNA reads TGTGCCAGCAGCCTTCAGGACGGGGACTACGAGCAGTACTTC. It is translated as CASSLQDGDYEQYF.

This clonotype appeared a few times. The J gene is TRBJ2-7, the V gene TRBV3-1; 7 bases map to TRBD1. The CDR3 has 16 amino acids. V dropped 3 bases and J dropped 3; count of bases not matched to a gene: 11. The germline V gene encodes CDR1 LGHDT and CDR2 YNNKEL (reference sequence). The CDR3 DNA follows: TGTGCCAGCAGCCACCTCGCCGGGACAGTAATCTACGAGCAGTACTTC. This translates into CASSHLAGTVIYEQYF.

This clonotype was recorded many times. This chain connects TRBV27 to TRBJ2-7, with D hard to call. Germline values: CDR1 MNHEY, CDR2 SMNVEV (reference sequence). This CDR3 is built from 14 residues. Trimming pared 1 base from V and 2 bases from J, leaving 9 bases between. The CDR3 region has the DNA TGTGCCAGCAGTTTATATTGGGGTACCTACGAGCAGTACTTC. This sequence encodes CASSLYWGTYEQYF.

This clonotype was counted many times. The rearrangement joins TRBV15 to TRBJ2-1; TRBD1 aligns across 7 bases. This CDR3 region has 15 residues. From germline, CDR1 is LNHNV and CDR2 YYDKDF (reference sequence). V lost 1 base and J lost 5; bases outside the gene matches: 5. The DNA for the CDR3 is TGTGCCACCAGCAGAGGGACAGGTAATAACAATGAGCAGTTCTTC. It codes for CATSRGTGNNNEQFF.

The table lists this clonotype with many counts. V usage is TRBV29-1 and J usage is TRBJ2-1, with 7 bases that match TRBD2. The CDR3 is 14 residues long. Trimming removed 8 bases from V and 8 bases from J; junction bases left unmatched: 15. Germline V gives CDR1 SQVTM, CDR2 ANQGSEA. This CDR3 is CSLNGGDPGHEQFF. As DNA, the CDR3 is TGCAGCTTAAATGGGGGGGACCCAGGCCATGAGCAGTTCTTC.

At least ten counts were recorded for this clonotype. The J gene is TRBJ2-1, the V gene TRBV4-2; a possible D gene is TRBD1 (6 bases). Trimming cost V 0 bases and J 16 bases, with 16 bases left between them. Germline CDR1 reads LGHNA; CDR2 reads YNFKEQ. There are 13 residues in the CDR3. The CDR3 nucleotides are TGTGCCAGCAGCCAAGATAGGGAACAGGGCCGTTTCTTC. Amino acids: CASSQDREQGRFF.

This clonotype has at least ten counts. The CDR3 DNA sequence: TGCAGCGTTGAAGGTGTAAGGGGATTCTCTGGAAACACCATATATTTT. Translating gives CSVEGVRGFSGNTIYF. The J gene is TRBJ1-3, the V gene TRBV29-1; D is possibly TRBD1 (5 bases). Germline values: CDR1 SQVTM, CDR2 ANQGSEA. The CDR3 length is 16 residues. The V and J ends lost 1 base and 0 bases respectively, with 13 bases between them.

Regarding this clonotype: A read error may be the cause here, since a much bigger clone is one base away. The V call is TRBV4-3, the J call TRBJ2-3; possible D gene TRBD2, 6 bases. This CDR3 has 15 amino acids. Looked up from germline, CDR1 is LGHNA and CDR2 is YSLEER. Trimming removed 4 bases at V and 5 bases at J, with 16 bases between. CDR3 protein: CASSPRGVAIDTQYF. CDR3 DNA sequence: TGCGCCAGCAGCCCCCGCGGGGTCGCCATAGATACGCAGTATTTT.

This clonotype has ten or more counts. The CDR3 sequence is CASSSPVSGGGTDTQYF. The DNA of the CDR3 is TGTGCCAGCAGCTCTCCCGTTAGCGGGGGTGGTACAGATACGCAGTATTTT. The chain employs TRBV7-9 and TRBJ2-3; 9 positions agree with TRBD2. The ends lost 4 bases at V and 3 bases at J; junction bases unmatched: 11. The germline V gene has CDR1 SEHNR and CDR2 FQNEAQ (reference sequence). This CDR3 is 17 amino acids long.

The table lists this clonotype with many counts. The rearrangement uses TRBV7-9 and TRBJ2-5, with 9 positions matching TRBD2. J gave up 2 bases and V 1 base, and 2 bases lay outside the gene matches. The germline CDR1 and CDR2 sequences are SEHNR and FQNEAQ (reference sequence). The CDR3 consists of 15 residues. The DNA of the CDR3 is TGTGCCAGCAGCTTAGTGCTAGCGGGGCAAGAGACCCAGTACTTC. Translation: CASSLVLAGQETQYF.

This clonotype appeared many times. V gene TRBV29-1 combines with J gene TRBJ2-7; maybe TRBD2 (5 bases). The CDR3 extends over 15 amino acids. CDR1 SQVTM and CDR2 ANQGSEA come from the germline V gene. V lost 4 bases and J lost 4, with 20 bases in between. The CDR3: CSVGGQLIGSYEQYF. The CDR3 nucleotides are TGCAGCGTTGGCGGGCAGTTAATTGGATCGTACGAGCAGTACTTC.